The rows below give T cell receptor beta chains drawn from one sample of a study of cytomegalovirus exposure and HLA in healthy donors. Generated by immunoSEQ multiplex PCR, the TCRdb table keeps only in-frame clones and is missing some. The sample includes 110,000 or so clones, about 77% of them seen just once. The sample comprised PBMCs. These TCRs come from a woman aged 25 to 39 in good health and CMV-seropositive. The CDR3 runs from the conserved cysteine through the conserved F or W. The D gene is left open where the match is weak. Expanded clones are given a class, and other clones once, few, many or no size at all.

CDR3nt	CDR3aa	abundance	v_gene	j_gene	d_gene
TGTGCCAGCAGCTTAGGGGGGAGACAGGGAAACCCCTACGAGCAGTACTTC	CASSLGGRQGNPYEQYF	.	TRBV7-9	TRBJ2-7	TRBD1
TGTGCCAGCAGCGGACAGGGGATCCCGGCCTCTGGAAACACCATATATTTT	CASSGQGIPASGNTIYF	.	TRBV5-6	TRBJ1-3	TRBD1
TGTGCCAGCAGCTACGATCCTCGGGTCCGGTTGGACGAGCAGTACTTC	CASSYDPRVRLDEQYF	.	TRBV9	TRBJ2-7	.
TGTGCCAGCAGCTTTTACAGGGTTTTCGAGCGCTACACCTTC	CASSFYRVFERYTF	.	TRBV5-6	TRBJ1-2	.
TGTGCCAGTAGTATAAGGACAGGGGTTTCGAACACTGAAGCTTTCTTT	CASSIRTGVSNTEAFF	few	TRBV19	TRBJ1-1	TRBD1
TGTGCCAGCAGCTTTGGGAGCGAGAGCTCCTACAATGAGCAGTTCTTC	CASSFGSESSYNEQFF	.	TRBV5-6	TRBJ2-1	.
TGCAGCGTTCTCCTCTATGGCTACACCTTC	CSVLLYGYTF	.	TRBV29-1	TRBJ1-2	.
TGTGCCAGCAGCCCAGGAAACACCATATATTTT	CASSPGNTIYF	once	TRBV7-9	TRBJ1-3	.
TGTGCCAGCAGCCCCCTCAGGGGGCGCGGAAACACCATATATTTT	CASSPLRGRGNTIYF	.	TRBV9	TRBJ1-3	TRBD1
TGTGCCAGCTCCGGGGGGCCAGGGTATGGCTACACCTTC	CASSGGPGYGYTF	.	TRBV2	TRBJ1-2	.
TGTGCTAGTGGTTCCTTAGATACGCAGTATTTT	CASGSLDTQYF	.	TRBV12-5	TRBJ2-3	.
TGCGCCAGCAGCTACCGGGACAGCGAAGCTTTCTTT	CASSYRDSEAFF	once	TRBV5-1	TRBJ1-1	TRBD1
TGTGCCAGCAGCCCCTCAACGGGGGGCGAGCAGTACTTC	CASSPSTGGEQYF	.	TRBV11-3	TRBJ2-7	TRBD2
TGTGCCTGGAGTGTGTTCACGAGATATAACACTGAAGCTTTCTTT	CAWSVFTRYNTEAFF	few	TRBV30	TRBJ1-1	.
TGTGCTAGTGGTTTGGTACAACAGGGGATCACCGGGGAGCTGTTTTTT	CASGLVQQGITGELFF	.	TRBV12-5	TRBJ2-2	TRBD1
TGTGCTGGACAGTTGCGAGGCTCCTATAATTCACCCCTCCACTTT	CAGQLRGSYNSPLHF	once	TRBV30	TRBJ1-6	.
TGTGCCAGCAGACTGACCGGGTCTCGTACCTACGAGCAGTACTTC	CASRLTGSRTYEQYF	.	TRBV11-1	TRBJ2-7	.
TGTGCCTGGACCGGGGGCAATGAGCAGTTCTTC	CAWTGGNEQFF	few	TRBV30	TRBJ2-1	.
TGCGCCAGCAGCTCGGGACTAGCGGGCACAGATACGCAGTATTTT	CASSSGLAGTDTQYF	.	TRBV5-1	TRBJ2-3	TRBD2
TGTGCCAGCAGTTACTCTGAGGCGCCGGCAGTGGGGCCCCAGCATTTT	CASSYSEAPAVGPQHF	.	TRBV6-6	TRBJ1-5	.
TGTGCCAGCAGTTTGCAGACAGGGGGAATTGAAAAACTGTTTTTT	CASSLQTGGIEKLFF	.	TRBV27	TRBJ1-4	TRBD1
TGCGCCAGCAGCTTGGCCGCAGCGGGCATAAGCACAGATACGCAGTATTTT	CASSLAAAGISTDTQYF	.	TRBV5-1	TRBJ2-3	.
TGCGCCAGCAGCTTGGAGCAGTCCCGTTCGGGTGAGCAGTACTTC	CASSLEQSRSGEQYF	.	TRBV5-1	TRBJ2-7	.
TGTGCCATCAGTGCCGGGACAGCCGAGACTGAAGCTTTCTTT	CAISAGTAETEAFF	.	TRBV10-3	TRBJ1-1	TRBD1
TGTGCCATCAGTGAGTCGACAGAAGCTTTCTTT	CAISESTEAFF	.	TRBV10-3	TRBJ1-1	.
TGTGCCAGCTCACCAAGTCGGGGGGACTGGGATACGCAGTATTTT	CASSPSRGDWDTQYF	.	TRBV18	TRBJ2-3	TRBD2
TGTGCCAGTAGTATTTTTGGGGAGCGCCCCACCTTC	CASSIFGERPTF	few	TRBV19	TRBJ1-2	.
TGCGCCAGCAGAGGGGGAACCGACAGGGATCGGGCTTTCTTT	CASRGGTDRDRAFF	few	TRBV5-1	TRBJ1-1	TRBD1
TGTGCCAGCAGTTCAGGGTTTACCTACGAGCAGTACTTC	CASSSGFTYEQYF	once	TRBV6-5	TRBJ2-7	.
TGTGCCAGCAGCTTAGTAGGACTAGCGGGAGCGAACACCGGGGAGCTGTTTTTT	CASSLVGLAGANTGELFF	.	TRBV7-2	TRBJ2-2	TRBD2
TGTGCCATAGGGCGGGAGGTGACTGAAGCTTTCTTT	CAIGREVTEAFF	.	TRBV10-3	TRBJ1-1	.
TGTGCCAGCAGCACCACGGGGGGCAGTGAAAAACTGTTTTTT	CASSTTGGSEKLFF	.	TRBV11-3	TRBJ1-4	.
TGTGCCAGCAGCTTATCGGGACTAGGCACAGATACGCAGTATTTT	CASSLSGLGTDTQYF	.	TRBV7-9	TRBJ2-3	TRBD2
TGTTCCAGCAGCCAGGGGACAGGGAATGGCTACACCTTC	CSSSQGTGNGYTF	once	TRBV7-9	TRBJ1-2	TRBD1
TGTGCCAGCAGCTTAACAGGGTCCGAGCAGTACTTC	CASSLTGSEQYF	few	TRBV7-8	TRBJ2-7	.
TGTGCCAGCAGACCAAGGACGGGAGGAAACACCATATATTTT	CASRPRTGGNTIYF	.	TRBV14	TRBJ1-3	.
TGCAGTGCTATAGGGAGCGAAAAACTGTTTTTT	CSAIGSEKLFF	.	TRBV20-1	TRBJ1-4	.
TGTGCCTGGAGTCGGGGGTCGCGGCAGCCCCAGCATTTT	CAWSRGSRQPQHF	.	TRBV30	TRBJ1-5	.
TGTGCCAGCAGCTTGCCCAGCGGGAACACCTACAATGAGCAGTTCTTC	CASSLPSGNTYNEQFF	.	TRBV5-6	TRBJ2-1	TRBD2
TGTGCCAGCAGTGAAGCGGGGGGACAGGACTATGGCTACACCTTC	CASSEAGGQDYGYTF	.	TRBV6-1	TRBJ1-2	TRBD1
TGTGCCAGCAGTGCTTTCTCCCACGACCCAGCGATAGGATATAGCAATCAGCCCCAGCATTTT	CASSAFSHDPAIGYSNQPQHF	.	TRBV2	TRBJ1-5	.
TGTGCCAGCTCACCCGGACAGGGGGCGGCGGCTTTCTTT	CASSPGQGAAAFF	few	TRBV18	TRBJ1-1	TRBD1
TGTGCCAGCTCACCCCCCGCAGCGGGACTCTACGAGCAGTACTTC	CASSPPAAGLYEQYF	few	TRBV18	TRBJ2-7	TRBD2
TGTGCCACCAGCAGGCCCGGGACAGCGAACACTGAAGCTTTCTTT	CATSRPGTANTEAFF	once	TRBV15	TRBJ1-1	TRBD1
TGTGCCAGCACCCTAAGCGGGGGGATTGGTGAAAAACTGTTTTTT	CASTLSGGIGEKLFF	.	TRBV6-5	TRBJ1-4	.
TGTGCCAGCAGTGAAGCCCCAGCGGCGGGGGGTTGGAACACTGAAGCTTTCTTT	CASSEAPAAGGWNTEAFF	.	TRBV6-1	TRBJ1-1	.
TGCAGCGTGGATACAGGACCTAACTATGGCTACACCTTC	CSVDTGPNYGYTF	.	TRBV29-1	TRBJ1-2	.
TGTGCCAGCAGTGAGCAGGGTATGGTGAACACTGAAGCTTTCTTT	CASSEQGMVNTEAFF	once	TRBV2	TRBJ1-1	.
TGTGCCAGCAGCTTGAGAAGCGGGGGGGCTGATCAGCAGTACTTC	CASSLRSGGADQQYF	.	TRBV5-6	TRBJ2-7	TRBD2
TGCAGCGTCGTCCGACTAGCGGGAGACAACAATGAGCAGTTCTTC	CSVVRLAGDNNEQFF	.	TRBV29-1	TRBJ2-1	TRBD2
TGTGCCAGCAGCAGGGACAGGGGGCCCATCTCTGGAAACACCATATATTTT	CASSRDRGPISGNTIYF	.	TRBV7-9	TRBJ1-3	TRBD1
TGTGCCTGGACTAGGTTCCAAGAGACCCAGTACTTC	CAWTRFQETQYF	.	TRBV2	TRBJ2-5	TRBD2